This TCR beta chain is from a study of control samples from healthy donors and cancer patients. Profiling relied on immunoSEQ multiplex PCR, and the TCRdb table lists in-frame clones only, not all of them. There are 100,000 to 150,000 clones in the sample; more than 70% occur only once, and almost 40% lies in the top ten. This clone was counted once. The V gene end was trimmed by 4 bases and the J gene end by 8 bases; junction bases not matched to a gene: 5. The CDR3 runs 13 residues. Germline assignment: CDR1 SGHVS and CDR2 FQNEAQ. The TCR was taken from a man aged 50 or older in good health. This chain uses TRBV7-8 with TRBJ1-2, with 9 nucleotides matching TRBD1. Specimen: blood. The CDR3 DNA sequence: TGTGCCAGCAGCTGGGGGACAGGGAGCGGCTACACCTTC. It is translated as CASSWGTGSGYTF.